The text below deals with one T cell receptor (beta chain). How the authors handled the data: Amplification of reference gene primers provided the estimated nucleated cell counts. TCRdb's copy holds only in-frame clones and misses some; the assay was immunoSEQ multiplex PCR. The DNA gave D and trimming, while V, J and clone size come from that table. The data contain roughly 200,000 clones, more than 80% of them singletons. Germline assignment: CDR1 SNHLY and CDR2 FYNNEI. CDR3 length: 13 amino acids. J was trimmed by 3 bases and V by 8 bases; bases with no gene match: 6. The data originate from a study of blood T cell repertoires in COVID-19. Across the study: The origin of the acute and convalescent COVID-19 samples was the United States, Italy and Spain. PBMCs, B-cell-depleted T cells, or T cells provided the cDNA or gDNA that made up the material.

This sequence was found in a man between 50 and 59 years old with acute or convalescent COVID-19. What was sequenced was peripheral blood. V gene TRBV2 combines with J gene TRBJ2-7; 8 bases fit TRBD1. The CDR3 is CASLGRGLYEQYF. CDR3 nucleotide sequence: TGTGCCAGCTTGGGCAGGGGGCTCTACGAGCAGTACTTC. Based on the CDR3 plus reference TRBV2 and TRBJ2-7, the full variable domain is EPEVTQTPSHQVTQMGQEVILRCVPISNHLYFYWYRQILGQKVEFLVSFYNNEISEKSEIFDDQFSVERPDGSNFTLKIRSTKLEDSAMYFCASLGRGLYEQYFGPGTRLTVT.